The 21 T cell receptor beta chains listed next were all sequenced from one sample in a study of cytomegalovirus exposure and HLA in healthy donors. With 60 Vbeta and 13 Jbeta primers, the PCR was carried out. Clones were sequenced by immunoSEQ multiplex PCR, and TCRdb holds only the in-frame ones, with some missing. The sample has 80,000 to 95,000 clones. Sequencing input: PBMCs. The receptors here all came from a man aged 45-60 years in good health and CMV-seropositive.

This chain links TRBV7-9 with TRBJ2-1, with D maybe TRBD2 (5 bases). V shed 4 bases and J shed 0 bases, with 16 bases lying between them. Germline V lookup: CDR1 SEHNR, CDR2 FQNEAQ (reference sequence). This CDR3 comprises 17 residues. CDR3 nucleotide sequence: TGTGCCAGCAGCTACTTCGGGGTCCGAATCTCCTACAATGAGCAGTTCTTC. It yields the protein CASSYFGVRISYNEQFF.

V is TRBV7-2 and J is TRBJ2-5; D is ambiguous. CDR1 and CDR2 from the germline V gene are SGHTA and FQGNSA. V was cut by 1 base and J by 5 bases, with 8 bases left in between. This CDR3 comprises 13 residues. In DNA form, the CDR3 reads TGTGCCAGCAGCTTAGGCCTGGAGGAGACCCAGTACTTC. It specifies CASSLGLEETQYF.

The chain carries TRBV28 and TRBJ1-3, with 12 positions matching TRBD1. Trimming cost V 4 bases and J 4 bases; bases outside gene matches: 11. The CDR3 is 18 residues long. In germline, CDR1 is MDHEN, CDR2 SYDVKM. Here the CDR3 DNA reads TGTGCCAGCAGTTCACCGGGACAGGGGGCTTTTGAAGGAAACACCATATATTTT. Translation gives CASSSPGQGAFEGNTIYF.

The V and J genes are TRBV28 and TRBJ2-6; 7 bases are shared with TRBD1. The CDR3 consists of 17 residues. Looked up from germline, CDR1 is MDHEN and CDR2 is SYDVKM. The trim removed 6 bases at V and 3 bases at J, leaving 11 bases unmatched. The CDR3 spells CASSLQGSNFGANVLTF. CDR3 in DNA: TGTGCCAGCAGCCTACAGGGGTCGAACTTTGGGGCCAACGTCCTGACTTTC.

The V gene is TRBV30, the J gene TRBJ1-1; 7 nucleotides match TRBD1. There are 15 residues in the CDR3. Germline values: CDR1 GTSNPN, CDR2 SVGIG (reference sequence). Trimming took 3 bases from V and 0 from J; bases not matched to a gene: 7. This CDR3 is CAWRPKGAMNTEAFF. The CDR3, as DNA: TGTGCCTGGAGGCCAAAGGGGGCCATGAACACTGAAGCTTTCTTT.

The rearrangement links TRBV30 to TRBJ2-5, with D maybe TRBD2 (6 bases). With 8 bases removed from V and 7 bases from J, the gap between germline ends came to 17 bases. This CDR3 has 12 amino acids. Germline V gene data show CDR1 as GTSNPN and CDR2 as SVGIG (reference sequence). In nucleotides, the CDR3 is TGTGCCGGGGAGGCAGGAGGACGGACCCAGTACTTC. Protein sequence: CAGEAGGRTQYF. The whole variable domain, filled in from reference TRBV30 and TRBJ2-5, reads SQTIHQWPATLVQPVGSPLSLECTVEGTSNPNLYWYRQAAGRGLQLLFYSVGIGQISSEVPQNLSASRPQDRQFILSSKKLLLSDSGFYLCAGEAGGRTQYFGPGTRLLVL.

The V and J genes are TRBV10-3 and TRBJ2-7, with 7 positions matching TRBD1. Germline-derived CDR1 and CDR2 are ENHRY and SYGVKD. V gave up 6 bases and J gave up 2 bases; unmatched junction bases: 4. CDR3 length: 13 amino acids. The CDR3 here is CAIRGQATYEQYV. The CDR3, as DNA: TGTGCCATCAGAGGACAGGCTACCTACGAGCAGTACGTC.

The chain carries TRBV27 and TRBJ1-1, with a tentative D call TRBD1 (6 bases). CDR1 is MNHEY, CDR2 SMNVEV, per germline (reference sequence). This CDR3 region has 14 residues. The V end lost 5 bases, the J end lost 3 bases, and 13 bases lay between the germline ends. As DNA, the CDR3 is TGTGCCAGCAGTCTCAGGGGAAGCCACACTGAAGCTTTCTTT. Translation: CASSLRGSHTEAFF.

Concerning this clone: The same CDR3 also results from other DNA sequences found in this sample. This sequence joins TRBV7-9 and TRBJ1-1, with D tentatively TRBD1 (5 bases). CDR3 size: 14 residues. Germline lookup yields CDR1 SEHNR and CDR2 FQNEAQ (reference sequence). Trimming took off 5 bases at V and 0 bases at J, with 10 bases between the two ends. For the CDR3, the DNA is TGTGCCAGCAGCCGGGGGAGAATGAACACTGAAGCTTTCTTT. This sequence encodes CASSRGRMNTEAFF.

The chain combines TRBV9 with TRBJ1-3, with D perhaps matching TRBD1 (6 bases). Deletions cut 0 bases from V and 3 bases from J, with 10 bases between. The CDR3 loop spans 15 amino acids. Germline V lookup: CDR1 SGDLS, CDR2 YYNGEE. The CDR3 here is CASSVAAGVGNTIYF. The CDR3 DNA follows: TGTGCCAGCAGCGTAGCGGCAGGGGTTGGAAACACCATATATTTT. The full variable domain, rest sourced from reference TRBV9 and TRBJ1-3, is DSGVTQTPKHLITATGQRVTLRCSPRSGDLSVYWYQQSLDQGLQFLIQYYNGEERAKGNILERFSAQQFPDLHSELNLSSLELGDSALYFCASSVAAGVGNTIYFGEGSWLTVV.

The CDR3 DNA reads TGCGCCAGCAGCCAAGATCGGAGCGTGCAGTACTTC. Translation: CASSQDRSVQYF. This chain joins TRBV4-3 and TRBJ2-7, with D unresolved. Germline CDR1 and CDR2: LGHNA and YSLEER. V lost 0 bases and J lost 9, with 9 bases in between. The CDR3 has 12 amino acids.

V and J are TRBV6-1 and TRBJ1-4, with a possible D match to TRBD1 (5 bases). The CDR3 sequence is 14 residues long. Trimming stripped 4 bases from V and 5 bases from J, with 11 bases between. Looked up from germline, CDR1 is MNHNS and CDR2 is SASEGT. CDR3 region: CASSVWTPNEKLFF. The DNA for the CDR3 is TGTGCCAGCAGTGTTTGGACACCGAATGAAAAACTGTTTTTT.

The CDR3 bases are TGTGCCAGCAGCGTTCGACAGGGAACCTACGAGCAGTACTTC. Its protein is CASSVRQGTYEQYF. The chain carries TRBV11-3 and TRBJ2-7; TRBD1 matches 7 bases. The CDR3 sequence is 14 residues long. The J segment lost 2 bases and the V segment lost 5 bases, leaving 6 bases of the junction unmatched. Per germline, CDR1 SGHNT and CDR2 YENEEA.

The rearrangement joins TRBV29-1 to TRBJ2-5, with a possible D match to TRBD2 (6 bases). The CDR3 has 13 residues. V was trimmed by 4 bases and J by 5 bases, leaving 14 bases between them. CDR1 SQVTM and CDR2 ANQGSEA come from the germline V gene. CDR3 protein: CSVGGAVGETQYF. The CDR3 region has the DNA TGCAGCGTTGGCGGGGCGGTGGGGGAGACCCAGTACTTC.

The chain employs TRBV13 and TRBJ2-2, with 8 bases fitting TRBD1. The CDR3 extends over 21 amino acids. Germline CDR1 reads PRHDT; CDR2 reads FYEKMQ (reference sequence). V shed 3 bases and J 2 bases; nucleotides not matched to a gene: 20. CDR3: CASSLSSLGQAVHKNTGELFF. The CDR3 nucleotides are TGTGCCAGCAGCTTGTCAAGTTTGGGACAGGCGGTGCACAAAAACACCGGGGAGCTGTTTTTT.

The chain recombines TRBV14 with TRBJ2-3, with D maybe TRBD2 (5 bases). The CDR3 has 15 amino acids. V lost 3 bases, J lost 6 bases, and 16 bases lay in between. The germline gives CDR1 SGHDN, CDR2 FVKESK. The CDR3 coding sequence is TGTGCCAGCAGCCATAGGACGGAGAGGGCGGATACGCAGTATTTT. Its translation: CASSHRTERADTQYF.

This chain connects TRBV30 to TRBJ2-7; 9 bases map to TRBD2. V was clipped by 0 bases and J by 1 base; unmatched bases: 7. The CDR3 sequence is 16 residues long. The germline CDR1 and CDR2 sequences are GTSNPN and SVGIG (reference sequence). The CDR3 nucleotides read TGTGCCTGGAGTGTAAGGGGACTAGCCGGTTCCTACGAGCAGTACTTC. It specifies CAWSVRGLAGSYEQYF.

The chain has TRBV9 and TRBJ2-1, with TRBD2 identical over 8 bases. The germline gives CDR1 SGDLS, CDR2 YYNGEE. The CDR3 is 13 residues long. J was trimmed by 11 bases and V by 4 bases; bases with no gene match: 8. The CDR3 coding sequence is TGTGCCAGCAGCCCCAACTTAGCGGGACAGCAGTTCTTC. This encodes CASSPNLAGQQFF.

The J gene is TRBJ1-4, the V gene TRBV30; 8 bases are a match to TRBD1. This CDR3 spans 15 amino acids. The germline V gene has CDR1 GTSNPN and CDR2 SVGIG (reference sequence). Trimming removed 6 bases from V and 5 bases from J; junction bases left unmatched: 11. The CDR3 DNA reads TGTGCCTGCTACGGACAGGGCCCCCGAAATGAAAAACTGTTTTTT. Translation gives CACYGQGPRNEKLFF.

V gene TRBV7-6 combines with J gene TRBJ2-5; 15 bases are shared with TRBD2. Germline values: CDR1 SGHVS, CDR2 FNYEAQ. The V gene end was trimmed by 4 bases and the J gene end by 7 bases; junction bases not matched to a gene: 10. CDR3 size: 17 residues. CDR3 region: CASSWTSGRALYPTQYF. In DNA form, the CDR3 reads TGTGCCAGCAGCTGGACTAGCGGGAGGGCCTTATATCCGACCCAGTACTTC.

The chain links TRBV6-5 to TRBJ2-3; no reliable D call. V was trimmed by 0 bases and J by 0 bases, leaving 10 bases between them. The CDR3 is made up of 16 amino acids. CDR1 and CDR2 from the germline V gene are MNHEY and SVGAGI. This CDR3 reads CASSYSSRRSTDTQYF. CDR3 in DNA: TGTGCCAGCAGTTACTCGAGTCGTAGAAGCACAGATACGCAGTATTTT.